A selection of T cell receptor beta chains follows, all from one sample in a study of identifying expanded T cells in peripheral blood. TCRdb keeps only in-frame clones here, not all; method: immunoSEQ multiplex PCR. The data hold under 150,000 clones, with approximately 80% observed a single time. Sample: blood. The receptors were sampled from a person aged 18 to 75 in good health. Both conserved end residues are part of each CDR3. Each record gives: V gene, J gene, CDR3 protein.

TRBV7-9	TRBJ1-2	CASSLGTTGYTF
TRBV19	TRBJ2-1	CASSEVPSSYNEQFF
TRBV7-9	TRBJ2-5	CASSPIRTGQETQYF
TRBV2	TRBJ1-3	CASSLFSGNTIYF
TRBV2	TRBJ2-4	CASSEGTGLNIQYF
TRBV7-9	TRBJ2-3	CASGPGQGWRTDTQYF
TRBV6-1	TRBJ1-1	CASQSNTGLNTEAFF
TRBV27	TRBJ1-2	CASSLERRSGRDYGYTF
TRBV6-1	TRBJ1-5	CASSEADRSNQPQHF
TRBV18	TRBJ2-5	CASSPRGASQETQYF
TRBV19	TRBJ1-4	CASSIVGSLGPNEKLFF
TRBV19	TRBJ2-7	CASSSTGTQVYEQYF
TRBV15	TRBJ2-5	CATSRDWRQETQYF
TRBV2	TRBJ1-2	CASRDGQDPNYGYTF
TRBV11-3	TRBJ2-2	CASRPGLAGATGTGELFF
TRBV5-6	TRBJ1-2	CASLYDGRRSYGYTF
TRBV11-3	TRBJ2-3	CASSRGSGEADTQYF
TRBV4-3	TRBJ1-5	CASSQDMRSNQPQHF
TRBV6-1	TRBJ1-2	CASNERESNGYTF
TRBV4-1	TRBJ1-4	CASSPYRDSLEKLFF
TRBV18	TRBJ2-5	CASSGTEQETQYF
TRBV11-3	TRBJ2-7	CASSFGKLYEQYF
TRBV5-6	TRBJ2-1	CASSPWTSGGFYNEQFF
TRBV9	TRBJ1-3	CASSSTGSGNTIYF
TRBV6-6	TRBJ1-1	CASSSNTGNEAFF
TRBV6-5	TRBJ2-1	CASSHGLAAIEQFF
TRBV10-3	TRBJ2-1	CAISEPLHNEQFF
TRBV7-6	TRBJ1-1	CASSPGTANTEAFF
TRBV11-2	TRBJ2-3	CASSLNAGSTDTQYF
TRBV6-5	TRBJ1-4	CASRPGPGNEKLFF
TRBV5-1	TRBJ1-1	CASSFDLRGGSEAFF
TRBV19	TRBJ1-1	CASRVTWGTEAFF
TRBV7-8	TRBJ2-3	CASSLKGGDTQYF
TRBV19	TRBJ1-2	CASTWTEIINYGYTF
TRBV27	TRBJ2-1	CASRSTIAGGLNEQFF
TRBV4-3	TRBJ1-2	CASSQGNGYTF
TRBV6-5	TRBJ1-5	CASRGGALRQPQHF
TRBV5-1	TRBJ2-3	CASSLVPGQTRDTQYF
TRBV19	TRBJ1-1	CASNEGGANTEAFF
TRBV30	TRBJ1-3	CAWSRAGSLSGNTIYF
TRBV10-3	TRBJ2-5	CAISDWPTSGGAVETQYF
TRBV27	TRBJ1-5	CASSPPGTPRNQPQHF
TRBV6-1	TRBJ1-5	CASQPGTGHQPQHF
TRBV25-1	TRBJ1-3	CASSEGQLSGNTIYF
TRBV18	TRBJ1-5	CASSVAGQGVQPQHF
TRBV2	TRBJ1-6	CASSERARALHF
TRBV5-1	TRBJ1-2	CASRFAGTPDGYTF
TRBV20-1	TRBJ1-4	CSLQGDEKLFF
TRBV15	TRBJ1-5	CATSRGGGNQPQHF
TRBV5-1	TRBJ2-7	CASSLQGDSYEQYF
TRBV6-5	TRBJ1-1	CASSYLRNTEAFF
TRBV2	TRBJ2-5	CASRQVKLAAWTQYF
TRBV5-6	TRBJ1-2	CASSLYGEVYGYTF
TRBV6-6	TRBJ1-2	CASSSGQGTYGYTF
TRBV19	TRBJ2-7	CATRTGVEQYF
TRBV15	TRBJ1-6	CATSSDRDGPSLRPLHF